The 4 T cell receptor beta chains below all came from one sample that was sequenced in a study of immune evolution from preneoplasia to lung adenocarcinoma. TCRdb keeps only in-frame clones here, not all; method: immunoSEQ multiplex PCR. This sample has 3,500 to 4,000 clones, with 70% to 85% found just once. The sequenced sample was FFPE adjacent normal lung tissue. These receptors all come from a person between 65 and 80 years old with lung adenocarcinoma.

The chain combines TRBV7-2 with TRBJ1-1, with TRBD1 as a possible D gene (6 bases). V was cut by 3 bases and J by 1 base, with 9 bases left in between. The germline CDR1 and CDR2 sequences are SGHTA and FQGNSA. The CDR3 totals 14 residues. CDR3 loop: CASSFRGGNTEAFF. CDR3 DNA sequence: TGTGCCAGCAGCTTCAGGGGAGGGAACACTGAAGCTTTCTTT.

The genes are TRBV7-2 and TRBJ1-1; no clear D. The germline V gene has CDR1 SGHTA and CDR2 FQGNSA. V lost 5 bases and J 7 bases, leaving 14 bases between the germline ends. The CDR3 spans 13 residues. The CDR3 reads CASSDRGVGEAFF. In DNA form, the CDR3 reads TGTGCCAGCAGCGATCGGGGAGTCGGTGAAGCTTTCTTT.

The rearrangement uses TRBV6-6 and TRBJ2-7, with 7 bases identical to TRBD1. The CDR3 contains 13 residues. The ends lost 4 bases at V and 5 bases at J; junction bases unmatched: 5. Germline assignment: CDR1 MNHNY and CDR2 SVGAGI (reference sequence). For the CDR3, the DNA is TGTGCCAGCAGTTTTACAGGGGTGCACGAGCAGTACTTC. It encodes CASSFTGVHEQYF.

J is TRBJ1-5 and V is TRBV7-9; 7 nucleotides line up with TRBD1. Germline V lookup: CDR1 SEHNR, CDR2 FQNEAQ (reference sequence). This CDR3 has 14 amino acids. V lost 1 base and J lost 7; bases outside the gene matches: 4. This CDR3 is CASSLEGARQPQHF. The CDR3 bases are TGTGCCAGCAGCTTAGAGGGGGCACGGCAGCCCCAGCATTTT.